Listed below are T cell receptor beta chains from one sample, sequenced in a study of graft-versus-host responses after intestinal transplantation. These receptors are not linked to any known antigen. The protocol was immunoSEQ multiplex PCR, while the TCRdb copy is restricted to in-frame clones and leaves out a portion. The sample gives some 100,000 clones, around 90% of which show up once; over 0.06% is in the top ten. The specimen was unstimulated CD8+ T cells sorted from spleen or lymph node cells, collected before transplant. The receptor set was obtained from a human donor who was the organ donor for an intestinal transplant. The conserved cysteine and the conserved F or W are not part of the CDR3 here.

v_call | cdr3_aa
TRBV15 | ATSRDGGGRDAF
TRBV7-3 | ASSLVGGSTDTQY
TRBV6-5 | ASSYLGQATGEQY
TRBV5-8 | ASSLTAGTHNEQF
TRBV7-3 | ASSSPGRGGHSYNEQF
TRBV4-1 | ASSQDIQGVWEQY
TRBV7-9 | ASSLAYGYEQY
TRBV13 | ASSLGGTIDEQY
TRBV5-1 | ASSPDRGSTEAF
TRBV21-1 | ASSILSGPRRRGSTDTEAF
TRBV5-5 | ASRGGRTLTF
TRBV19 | ASTAPGGWEQPQH
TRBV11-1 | ASSSWTSTNTGELF
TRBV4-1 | ASSQGLGAYEQF
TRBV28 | ATVAAGAANEQY